These 19 T cell receptor beta chains share one sample of origin, sequenced in a study of blood T cell repertoires in COVID-19. TCRdb's table, derived via immunoSEQ multiplex PCR, lists solely in-frame clones and lacks some. The sample records just over 300,000 clones, about nine tenths being singletons. Sequenced: PBMCs or T cells enriched from blood (not recorded which). The source is a woman aged 40 to 55 who had recovered from COVID-19.

The J gene is TRBJ1-2, the V gene TRBV5-1, with 8 bases matching TRBD1. With 0 bases clipped from V and 6 bases from J, the junction kept 13 bases outside the gene matches. The length of the CDR3 is 17 residues. CDR1 and CDR2 from the germline V gene are SGHRS and YFSETQ. Written as DNA, the CDR3 is TGCGCCAGCAGCTTGGAGGTTCTTGGACAGGGACGCGATGGCTACACCTTC. This sequence encodes CASSLEVLGQGRDGYTF.

The CDR3 spells CASSTRTGVPGEQFF. In DNA, the CDR3 is TGTGCCAGCAGCACGCGGACAGGGGTCCCGGGTGAGCAGTTCTTC. The chain joins TRBV11-3 to TRBJ2-1; TRBD1 agrees at 9 bases. Losses at the gene ends were 5 bases for V and 9 bases for J; bases not matched to a gene: 11. CDR1 and CDR2 from the germline V gene are SGHNT and YENEEA. This CDR3 is built from 15 residues.

V usage is TRBV19 and J usage is TRBJ1-2; 9 bases align to TRBD1. Germline trimming cut 5 bases from V and 3 bases from J; bases unmatched to any gene: 10. The CDR3 has 16 amino acids. CDR1 and CDR2 from the germline V gene are LNHDA and SQIVND (reference sequence). Written as DNA, the CDR3 is TGTGCCAGTAGTGGGGACAGGGAAAGTGGTGACTATGGCTACACCTTC. This sequence encodes CASSGDRESGDYGYTF.

This rearrangement joins TRBV6-5 to TRBJ1-1; possible D gene TRBD1, 5 bases. The V end lost 6 bases, the J end lost 2 bases, and 13 bases lay between the germline ends. The germline V gene has CDR1 MNHEY and CDR2 SVGAGI. The CDR3 has 14 amino acids. The CDR3 here is CASRGGSDNTEAFF. DNA for the CDR3: TGTGCCAGCAGGGGGGGGTCGGACAACACTGAAGCTTTCTTT.

Remarks on this clone: The junction does not match germline at one end; this may be a read error. This sequence joins TRBV7-9 and TRBJ2-2, with TRBD2 as a possible D gene (5 bases). Per the germline V gene, CDR1 is SEHNR and CDR2 is FQNEAQ (reference sequence). The CDR3 runs to 14 residues. The CDR3 DNA reads as TGTGCCAGCAGCCTAGCCCTTCGTGCCGGGGAGCTGTTTTTT. It codes for CASSLALRAGELFF.

This clone appeared a few times. This chain uses TRBV7-9 with TRBJ1-2; 7 bases map to TRBD1. The CDR3 extends over 12 amino acids. The V gene end was trimmed by 3 bases and the J gene end by 6 bases; junction bases not matched to a gene: 1. Looked up from germline, CDR1 is SEHNR and CDR2 is FQNEAQ (reference sequence). In nucleotides, the CDR3 is TGTGCCAGCAGCTTTACAGGGGATGGCTACACCTTC. Its protein product is CASSFTGDGYTF.

V usage is TRBV24-1 and J usage is TRBJ2-7; D perhaps matches TRBD1 (5 bases). CDR1 KGHDR and CDR2 SFDVKD come from the germline V gene. The CDR3 length is 13 residues. V dropped 3 bases and J dropped 0 bases, with 5 bases sitting between them. CDR3 sequence reads: CATSDQGSYEQYF. The CDR3 nucleotides are TGTGCCACCAGTGATCAGGGCTCCTACGAGCAGTACTTC.

V usage is TRBV7-9 and J usage is TRBJ1-1; D is unclear. V was shortened by 5 bases and J by 8 bases, with 12 bases between the two germline ends. The CDR3 extends over 12 amino acids. In germline, CDR1 is SEHNR, CDR2 FQNEAQ (reference sequence). The DNA of the CDR3 is TGTGCCAGCAGCAGTGACACATCGGAAGCTTTCTTT. Amino acids: CASSSDTSEAFF.

The chain joins TRBV30 to TRBJ2-7, with a tentative D call TRBD1 (5 bases). V was trimmed by 5 bases and J by 4 bases, leaving 15 bases between them. CDR3 size: 13 residues. Germline V gene lookup returns CDR1 GTSNPN and CDR2 SVGIG (reference sequence). CDR3 in DNA: TGTGCCTGGGATCAGCAGGGCTTGTACGAGCAGTACTTC. Translating gives CAWDQQGLYEQYF.

As to this clone: An end of the junction does not agree with germline; a read error may underlie this. This chain links TRBV7-7 with TRBJ2-3; D might be TRBD2 (5 bases). The germline gives CDR1 SSHAT, CDR2 FNYEAQ (reference sequence). CDR3 length: 15 amino acids. As DNA, the CDR3 is TGTGCTAGCAGCCGCGGGTTATCGAGCACAGATACGCAGTATTTT. It is translated as CASSRGLSSTDTQYF.

CDR3 loop: CASRLGGTPWGQFF. In DNA form, the CDR3 reads TGTGCCAGCAGGCTGGGTGGGACTCCCTGGGGGCAGTTCTTC. The V gene is TRBV2, the J gene TRBJ2-1, with D possibly TRBD2 on 6 matching bases. The V end was cut by 6 bases, the J end by 12 bases, with 21 bases between. The CDR3 has 14 amino acids. The V gene's germline CDR1 is SNHLY and CDR2 FYNNEI.

V usage is TRBV7-9 and J usage is TRBJ2-7, with a weak D call TRBD2 (6 bases). The ends were cut back, 5 bases at V and 7 bases at J, with 18 bases in the middle. The CDR3 extends over 14 amino acids. Germline-derived CDR1 and CDR2 are SEHNR and FQNEAQ (reference sequence). The CDR3 coding sequence is TGTGCCAGCAGCCCTCAGGAGGGGTACGGGGAGCAGTACTTC. Translation gives CASSPQEGYGEQYF.

This sequence joins TRBV2 and TRBJ2-7; D may be TRBD1 (6 bases). CDR1 SNHLY and CDR2 FYNNEI come from the germline V gene. The CDR3 loop spans 14 amino acids. V lost 2 bases, J lost 0 bases, and 8 bases lay in between. Written as DNA, the CDR3 is TGTGCCAGCAGTGAAAACAGGGCCTCCTACGAGCAGTACTTC. It yields the protein CASSENRASYEQYF.

The chain joins TRBV12-3 or TRBV12-4 to TRBJ2-1; D unclear. Deletions cut 2 bases from V and 12 bases from J, with 11 bases between. The CDR3 totals 12 residues. This chain's CDR3 is CASSLLGEGQFF. As DNA, the CDR3 is TGTGCCAGCAGTTTATTAGGAGAAGGGCAGTTCTTC.

This chain uses TRBV2 with TRBJ1-5; 7 nucleotides match TRBD1. The CDR3 totals 16 residues. V shed 6 bases and J 3 bases; nucleotides not matched to a gene: 11. Germline V gene sequence: CDR1 SNHLY, CDR2 FYNNEI. The CDR3 loop is CASRDNRGLTNQPQHF. CDR3 coding DNA: TGTGCCAGCAGGGACAACAGGGGCCTGACCAATCAGCCCCAGCATTTT.

The chain is built from TRBV5-4 and TRBJ2-7; TRBD1 matches at 9 bases. Germline CDR1 reads SGHNT; CDR2 reads YYREEE (reference sequence). The CDR3 totals 15 residues. Losses at the gene ends were 7 bases for V and 3 bases for J; bases not matched to a gene: 11. The CDR3 is CASHTGGPVRYEQYF. The CDR3 DNA reads TGTGCCAGCCACACAGGGGGCCCCGTTCGCTACGAGCAGTACTTC. The whole variable domain, remainder taken from reference TRBV5-4 and TRBJ2-7, is ETGVTQSPTHLIKTRGQQVTLRCSSQSGHNTVSWYQQALGQGPQFIFQYYREEENGRGNFPPRFSGLQFPNYSSELNVNALELDDSALYLCASHTGGPVRYEQYFGPGTRLTVT.

The chain links TRBV11-2 to TRBJ1-1; D call uncertain. Germline V gene lookup returns CDR1 SGHAT and CDR2 FQNNGV. The germline V and J ends were trimmed by 5 bases and 0 bases, with 7 bases remaining between them. The CDR3 consists of 13 residues. CDR3 in amino acids: CASSGGLNTEAFF. The CDR3 DNA follows: TGTGCCAGCAGCGGAGGGCTGAACACTGAAGCTTTCTTT.

The gene calls are TRBV12-5 and TRBJ2-1, with 8 bases aligning to TRBD2. The junction had 16 bases not matched to a gene; V was cut back by 1 base and J by 8 bases. The CDR3 spans 18 residues. The germline V gene has CDR1 LGHNT and CDR2 FRNRAP. The CDR3: CASGLEILLAGPSDEQFF. In nucleotides, the CDR3 is TGTGCTAGTGGTTTGGAAATACTTCTAGCGGGCCCATCGGATGAGCAGTTCTTC.

This clone showed up many times. The chain combines TRBV4-2 with TRBJ2-7; D possibly corresponds to TRBD2 (5 bases). Germline V gene data show CDR1 as LGHNA and CDR2 as YNFKEQ. This CDR3 has 15 amino acids. V was pared by 4 bases and J by 2 bases, with 15 bases between. This CDR3 reads CASSRQGSLPYEQYF. CDR3 sequence (DNA): TGTGCCAGCAGCCGACAAGGGAGTCTTCCCTACGAGCAGTACTTC.